This T cell receptor beta chain was retrieved from a study of a mutant IDH1 vaccine in newly diagnosed glioma. This clone appeared a few times. As for time point: baseline, week 1 (first vaccination visit). The sample's treatment: pre-vaccination baseline after standard-of-care therapy. Germline-derived CDR1 and CDR2 are WSHSY and SAAADI. This CDR3 region has 13 residues. Trimming shortened V by 3 bases and J by 7 bases, and 10 bases separated the two germline ends. TCRdb's copy holds only in-frame clones and misses some; the assay was immunoSEQ multiplex PCR. In the table there are about 67,000 clones, around 88% of which are singletons.

This chain joins TRBV10-2 and TRBJ1-5, with D unresolved. The sample consisted of peripheral blood mononuclear cells (PBMCs), taken from a glioma patient treated with radiotherapy, temozolomide or both. This TCR came from a woman aged 18-29 years with glioma. Some clones in this sample may be carry-over from other donors' samples. The chain's CDR3 is CASSEKESQPQHF. The CDR3 DNA is TGCGCCAGCAGTGAAAAGGAGTCCCAGCCCCAGCATTTT.